Here is one TCR beta chain with its context. What it binds is unknown. Healthy Caucasian individuals from Russia aged roughly 6 to 90 served as donors. These data come from a study of blood T cells in healthy people across ages. Study results and limitations: Naive T cell percentage and TCR beta diversity correlated strongly. Possibly, changes in expanded clonotypes were confounded because donor CMV status was unknown.

The CDR3 covers 14 residues. Germline V gene lookup returns CDR1 SGHRS and CDR2 YFSETQ. The V and J ends lost 7 bases and 6 bases respectively, with 18 bases between them. The use of a sample-barcoded 5' primer and a J-beta primer mix characterized a second PCR of about 7 to 12 cycles. Every cDNA molecule bore a tag from a template-switch adaptor containing 12 random nucleotides. TCRdb reprocessed the 5' RACE reads via MiXCR and lists one record per CDR3 protein. The table records almost 800,000 distinct CDR3 sequences, 55% to 75% of them present only once. The gene calls are TRBV5-1 and TRBJ2-3; D gene ambiguous. The sample was blood. This TCR derives from a man in his thirties or forties in good health. Here the CDR3 reads CASQPTSPGDTQYF. The CDR3 DNA follows: TGCGCCAGCCAACCCACCAGTCCCGGGGATACGCAGTATTTT.